The 31 T cell receptor beta chains below come from one sample, sequenced in a study of human T cells and chemical hapten exposure. A single record per CDR3 protein comes from TCRdb applying MiXCR to the RACE reads. This table has some 83,000 distinct CDR3 sequences, approximately 11% appearing once. Sample time point: patch test 1, 2 weeks after DPC sensitization. Treatment in this sample: therapeutic diphenylcyclopropenone sensitization with weekly scalp DPC. The sample was whole blood, taken in connection with sensitization to the hapten diphenylcyclopropenone (DPC). Source of these receptors: a woman between 45 and 60 years old with alopecia areata. Some clones in this sample may be carry-over from other donors' samples.

This clonotype turned up a few times. As DNA, the CDR3 is TGTGCCAGCAGCTTGGCAGGGTTCAATCAGCCCCAGCATTTT. Translation gives CASSLAGFNQPQHF. J is TRBJ1-5 and V is TRBV5-6; D is perhaps TRBD1 (5 bases). Germline V gives CDR1 SGHDT, CDR2 YYEEEE. V was shortened by 0 bases and J by 3 bases, with 7 bases between the two germline ends. The CDR3 runs 14 residues.

This chain links TRBV6-2 or TRBV6-3 with TRBJ2-2; no definite D call. Per the germline V gene, CDR1 is MNHEY and CDR2 is SVGEGT. The CDR3 has 15 amino acids. V shed 2 bases and J shed 1 base, with 8 bases lying between them. This CDR3 reads CASSYGLLNTGELFF. DNA of the CDR3: TGTGCCAGCAGTTACGGCCTACTGAACACCGGGGAGCTGTTTTTT.

Comments on this clonotype: Since a much larger clone is just one base distant, this may be a read error. The conserved final phenylalanine or tryptophan is absent from the CDR3, which likely points to a read error. J is TRBJ2-3 and V is TRBV19, with D perhaps assigned TRBD1 or TRBD2 (5 bases each). Germline loops: CDR1 LNHDA, CDR2 SQIVND (reference sequence). The CDR3 spans 15 residues. Deletions cut 7 bases from V and 2 bases from J, with 16 bases between. The CDR3: CASTPAGAYTDTQYL. Written as DNA, the CDR3 is TGTGCCAGTACTCCCGCCGGGGCTTACACAGATACGCAGTATTTG.

This clonotype was seen only a few times. The V gene is TRBV19, the J gene TRBJ1-5; TRBD1 matches at 8 bases. CDR3 length: 16 amino acids. V was pared by 0 bases and J by 6 bases, with 7 bases of the junction left unmatched. Germline-derived CDR1 and CDR2 are LNHDA and SQIVND (reference sequence). The CDR3 here is CASSIDQQGVGQPQHF. The DNA of the CDR3 is TGTGCCAGTAGTATAGATCAACAGGGGGTCGGTCAGCCCCAGCATTTT.

This clonotype was counted at least ten times. The chain employs TRBV11-2 and TRBJ1-2, with no clear D. Germline V gives CDR1 SGHAT, CDR2 FQNNGV. V lost 4 bases to trimming and J lost 0 bases, with 9 bases between them. The CDR3 runs 14 residues. DNA for the CDR3: TGTGCCAGCAGCTCGATAATATCTAACTATGGCTACACCTTC. This sequence encodes CASSSIISNYGYTF.

CDR3 sequence (DNA): TGCGCCAGCAGGTCGAGCGGGACTAGCGGGGCAAATGAGCAGTTCTTC. Its translation is CASRSSGTSGANEQFF. This chain joins TRBV5-1 and TRBJ2-1; 13 bases line up with TRBD2. Trimming removed 5 bases from V and 7 bases from J; junction bases left unmatched: 9. The CDR3 extends over 16 amino acids. Germline assignment: CDR1 SGHRS and CDR2 YFSETQ. Based on the CDR3 plus reference TRBV5-1 and TRBJ2-1, the full variable domain is KAGVTQTPRYLIKTRGQQVTLSCSPISGHRSVSWYQQTPGQGLQFLFEYFSETQRNKGNFPGRFSGRQFSNSRSEMNVSTLELGDSALYLCASRSSGTSGANEQFFGPGTRLTVL.

The rearrangement links TRBV29-1 to TRBJ1-1; 10 bases match TRBD1. V gave up 8 bases and J gave up 7 bases; unmatched junction bases: 10. This CDR3 contains 13 residues. Germline V gives CDR1 SQVTM, CDR2 ANQGSEA. This CDR3 is CSTTGQGTGEAFF. CDR3 bases: TGCAGCACCACGGGACAGGGGACGGGTGAAGCTTTCTTT.

This clonotype appeared a few times. The rearrangement uses TRBV29-1 and TRBJ2-1; 11 bases align to TRBD2. Germline loops: CDR1 SQVTM, CDR2 ANQGSEA. CDR3 length: 14 residues. Germline trimming cut 4 bases from V and 1 base from J; bases unmatched to any gene: 0. The CDR3 DNA is TGCAGCGTTGCTAGCGGGAGGTCCTACAATGAGCAGTTCTTC. As protein: CSVASGRSYNEQFF.

This clonotype was recorded a few times. This rearrangement joins TRBV12-3 or TRBV12-4 to TRBJ2-5; D may be TRBD1 or TRBD2 (5 bases each). Trimming took 4 bases from V and 5 from J, leaving 20 bases between them. The CDR3 length is 16 residues. The CDR3 DNA follows: TGTGCCAGCAGTTCCGTTCCGGGACCTCTGTCGGAGACCCAGTACTTC. This translates into CASSSVPGPLSETQYF.

This clonotype showed up many times. V and J are TRBV7-2 and TRBJ1-3, with TRBD1 matching 7 bases. The germline gives CDR1 SGHTA, CDR2 FQGNSA. The V segment lost 5 bases and the J segment 4 bases; nucleotides outside the gene matches: 5. The CDR3 length is 14 residues. CDR3 sequence reads: CASSPNRGGNTIYF. The CDR3 nucleotides read TGTGCCAGCAGCCCCAACAGGGGAGGAAACACCATATATTTT.

This chain joins TRBV30 and TRBJ1-3; no reliable D call. V gave up 0 bases and J gave up 0 bases, with 6 bases separating them. CDR3 length: 14 amino acids. CDR1 and CDR2 from the germline V gene are GTSNPN and SVGIG (reference sequence). CDR3 nucleotide sequence: TGTGCCTGGAGTGTTGGCCACTCTGGAAACACCATATATTTT. Protein: CAWSVGHSGNTIYF.

The rearrangement uses TRBV20-1 and TRBJ1-1; D possibly corresponds to TRBD1 (5 bases). This CDR3 has 14 residues. From germline, CDR1 is DFQATT and CDR2 SNEGSKA (reference sequence). Trimming removed 3 bases at V and 1 base at J, with 12 bases between. The CDR3 region is CSASVPGRNTEAFF. Written as DNA, the CDR3 is TGCAGTGCTAGTGTACCAGGGCGGAACACTGAAGCTTTCTTT.

This clonotype was seen repeatedly, ten times or more. The V gene is TRBV5-1, the J gene TRBJ2-2; the D gene is possibly TRBD1 (6 bases). Germline CDR1 reads SGHRS; CDR2 reads YFSETQ. V gave up 6 bases and J gave up 3 bases, with 9 bases separating them. This CDR3 spans 13 amino acids. CDR3 bases: TGCGCCAGCACCAGACAGGACACCGGGGAGCTGTTTTTT. It yields the protein CASTRQDTGELFF.

The genes are TRBV2 and TRBJ2-5; D remains ambiguous. Per germline, CDR1 SNHLY and CDR2 FYNNEI. This CDR3 spans 14 amino acids. Trimming took 7 bases from V and 1 from J, leaving 13 bases between them. The CDR3: CASTNELFQETQYF. The CDR3 nucleotides are TGTGCCAGCACGAACGAGCTCTTCCAAGAGACCCAGTACTTC.

This clonotype was found a few times. The chain links TRBV9 to TRBJ2-7; 10 bases are a match to TRBD1. After removal of 0 bases from V and 2 bases from J, the junction contained 8 bases not matched to a gene. The length of the CDR3 is 17 residues. The germline V gene has CDR1 SGDLS and CDR2 YYNGEE. The CDR3 loop is CASSVGTTGQGPYEQYF. The CDR3 DNA follows: TGTGCCAGCAGCGTAGGAACAACGGGACAGGGGCCCTACGAGCAGTACTTC.

This clonotype came up a few times. This chain connects TRBV7-6 to TRBJ2-2; D could derive from TRBD1 or TRBD2 (6 bases each). The V gene lost 5 bases and the J gene lost 6 bases, with 13 bases spanning the gap. The CDR3 has 14 residues. Per germline, CDR1 SGHVS and CDR2 FNYEAQ. CDR3 in DNA: TGTGCCAGCAGCGAACCGGGGGCGGCCGGGGAGCTGTTTTTT. The encoded protein is CASSEPGAAGELFF.

This clonotype was counted between two and nine times. The CDR3 spells CASSLISDTQYF. The CDR3 nucleotides are TGTGCCAGCAGCTTAATCTCCGATACGCAGTATTTT. The rearrangement links TRBV7-2 to TRBJ2-3; D unresolved. Germline CDR1 reads SGHTA; CDR2 reads FQGNSA. The CDR3 runs to 12 residues. V lost 2 bases, J lost 6 bases, and 6 bases lay in between.

The chain combines TRBV9 with TRBJ1-3; D unresolved. The CDR3 totals 15 residues. V was pared by 0 bases and J by 0 bases, with 7 bases between. Germline CDR1 SGDLS, CDR2 YYNGEE. The CDR3 DNA reads as TGTGCCAGCAGCGTAGCGGCGTTCTCTGGAAACACCATATATTTT. It yields the protein CASSVAAFSGNTIYF.

The CDR3 bases are TGTGCCAGCTCACCACTTGGGACTAGCGGTGAGCAGTTCTTC. Its translation: CASSPLGTSGEQFF. This chain links TRBV18 with TRBJ2-1; TRBD2 agrees at 11 bases. CDR1 and CDR2 (germline): KGHSH, LQKENI. The CDR3 runs 14 residues. The V and J ends lost 1 base and 9 bases, in that order; junction bases with no gene match: 2.

This clonotype was observed many times. This sequence joins TRBV7-3 and TRBJ2-5; 11 nucleotides align to TRBD1. CDR1 SGHTA and CDR2 FQGTGA come from the germline V gene. The length of the CDR3 is 14 residues. V shed 5 bases, J shed 5 bases, and the junction held 4 bases outside the gene matches. The CDR3 coding sequence is TGTGCCAGCAGCCCCGGACAGGGGGCCGAGACCCAGTACTTC. This sequence encodes CASSPGQGAETQYF.

Ten or more counts support this clonotype. The chain uses TRBV20-1 and TRBJ1-2, with a weak D call TRBD1 (5 bases). V lost 3 bases to trimming and J lost 7 bases, with 9 bases between them. In germline, CDR1 is DFQATT, CDR2 SNEGSKA (reference sequence). The CDR3 has 11 residues. The CDR3 DNA reads as TGCAGTGCTAGCGGGGCGGGTGGCTACACCTTC. This gives the protein CSASGAGGYTF.

This clonotype was observed at least ten times. The chain couples TRBV30 to TRBJ1-5, with no clear D. The CDR3 spans 14 residues. CDR1 GTSNPN and CDR2 SVGIG come from the germline V gene (reference sequence). With 5 bases removed from V and 6 bases from J, the gap between germline ends came to 17 bases. CDR3 region: CAWDRAPSTQPQHF. The CDR3 bases are TGTGCCTGGGATCGGGCCCCCTCCACTCAGCCCCAGCATTTT.

This rearrangement joins TRBV5-5 to TRBJ2-1, with 13 bases matching TRBD2. The CDR3 has 17 amino acids. Germline V gene sequence: CDR1 SGHKS, CDR2 YYEKEE (reference sequence). The ends lost 4 bases at V and 6 bases at J; junction bases unmatched: 10. The CDR3 DNA reads as TGTGCCAGCAGCCTCGGACTAGCGGGAGCGTTGGGCAATGAGCAGTTCTTC. Translating gives CASSLGLAGALGNEQFF.

This clonotype was picked up a small number of times. The chain uses TRBV7-2 and TRBJ1-1; D ambiguous. Trimming pared 2 bases from V and 0 bases from J, leaving 7 bases between. This CDR3 has 14 amino acids. The germline CDR1 and CDR2 sequences are SGHTA and FQGNSA. The CDR3 nucleotides are TGTGCCAGCAGCTTAATCAGCATGAACACTGAAGCTTTCTTT. Amino acids: CASSLISMNTEAFF.

This clonotype was counted at least ten times. This chain connects TRBV20-1 to TRBJ2-2, with 10 bases identical to TRBD2. The CDR3 extends over 17 amino acids. Per the germline V gene, CDR1 is DFQATT and CDR2 is SNEGSKA (reference sequence). V trimming: 5 bases; J trimming: 4 bases; junction bases outside the gene matches: 13. In DNA form, the CDR3 reads TGCAGTGCTCCCAAGGGAGGACTAGCGGAAGGCACCGGGGAGCTGTTTTTT. This gives the protein CSAPKGGLAEGTGELFF.

This clonotype showed up many times. The rearrangement uses TRBV27 and TRBJ1-5; D call uncertain. Germline V lookup: CDR1 MNHEY, CDR2 SMNVEV (reference sequence). This CDR3 spans 17 amino acids. Trimming stripped 5 bases from V and 3 bases from J, with 20 bases between. CDR3 nucleotides: TGTGCCAGCAGTCCACAGAATTTCCATCTATTCAATCAGCCCCAGCATTTT. Translating it yields CASSPQNFHLFNQPQHF.

This clonotype showed up just a few times. The rearrangement joins TRBV10-3 to TRBJ2-7, with 8 bases matching TRBD1. The CDR3 has 17 residues. Germline CDR1 and CDR2: ENHRY and SYGVKD. V lost 4 bases to trimming and J lost 5 bases; unmatched junction nucleotides: 16. CDR3 sequence: CAISVPVSGTGMHEQYF. The DNA of the CDR3 is TGTGCCATCAGTGTTCCTGTAAGTGGGACAGGCATGCACGAGCAGTACTTC.

This clonotype was seen many times. V usage is TRBV29-1 and J usage is TRBJ1-2; maybe TRBD1 (5 bases). V was shortened by 7 bases and J by 6 bases, with 9 bases between the two germline ends. Germline V gene lookup returns CDR1 SQVTM and CDR2 ANQGSEA. This CDR3 has 10 amino acids. CDR3 protein: CSAGTDGYTF. The CDR3 DNA is TGCAGCGCCGGGACGGATGGCTACACCTTC.

This clonotype was recorded a few times. The J gene is TRBJ2-5, the V gene TRBV15; TRBD1 might be the D (6 bases). The CDR3 has 15 amino acids. The germline V gene has CDR1 LNHNV and CDR2 YYDKDF (reference sequence). Trimming cost V 0 bases and J 1 base, with 9 bases left between them. CDR3 DNA sequence: TGTGCCACCAGCAGAGATGTGGGGGCCCAAGAGACCCAGTACTTC. Amino acid sequence: CATSRDVGAQETQYF. The full variable domain, rest sourced from reference TRBV15 and TRBJ2-5, is DAMVIQNPRYQVTQFGKPVTLSCSQTLNHNVMYWYQQKSSQAPKLLFHYYDKDFNNEADTPDNFQSRRPNTSFCFLDIRSPGLGDTAMYLCATSRDVGAQETQYFGPGTRLLVL.

This clonotype has ten or more counts. This chain uses TRBV5-4 with TRBJ1-6; the match to TRBD1 covers 8 bases. Germline V CDR1 and CDR2: SGHNT, YYREEE (reference sequence). Unmatched junction bases numbered 3, after V lost 3 bases and J lost 7 bases. This CDR3 has 14 residues. The CDR3 sequence: CASSSRQGNSPLHF. The CDR3 DNA follows: TGTGCCAGCAGCTCGAGACAGGGGAATTCACCCCTCCACTTT.

The chain is built from TRBV7-2 and TRBJ2-3; TRBD1 matches 8 bases. The germline V gene encodes CDR1 SGHTA and CDR2 FQGNSA. The CDR3 extends over 16 amino acids. Trimming at V came to 6 bases and at J to 4 bases, leaving 12 bases not matched to a gene. The CDR3 is CASRNQGASFSDTQYF. CDR3 bases: TGTGCCAGCAGGAACCAGGGGGCGTCCTTCTCAGATACGCAGTATTTT.